This T cell receptor beta chain was captured by sequencing in a study of T cell changes during pregnancy in multiple sclerosis. Remarks on this clone: The germline gene is not matched at one end of the junction; a read error may be the cause.

Assay used: immunoSEQ multiplex PCR; TCRdb lists only in-frame clones, some missing. The sample shows fewer than 40,000 clones, 91% of them seen only once. The CDR3 consists of 16 residues. Germline-derived CDR1 and CDR2 are SSHAT and FNYEAQ (reference sequence). This sequence joins TRBV7-7 and TRBJ2-3; 9 nucleotides align to TRBD1. This specimen was CD4+ T cells from peripheral blood mononuclear cells, taken in the second trimester of pregnancy. This sequence was found in a female donor in good health, enrolled as a control in a pregnancy study. The CDR3 DNA follows: TGTGCTAGCAGCTTGGGCGACAGGGGGAGCACAGATACGCAGTATTTT. Translating gives CASSLGDRGSTDTQYF.